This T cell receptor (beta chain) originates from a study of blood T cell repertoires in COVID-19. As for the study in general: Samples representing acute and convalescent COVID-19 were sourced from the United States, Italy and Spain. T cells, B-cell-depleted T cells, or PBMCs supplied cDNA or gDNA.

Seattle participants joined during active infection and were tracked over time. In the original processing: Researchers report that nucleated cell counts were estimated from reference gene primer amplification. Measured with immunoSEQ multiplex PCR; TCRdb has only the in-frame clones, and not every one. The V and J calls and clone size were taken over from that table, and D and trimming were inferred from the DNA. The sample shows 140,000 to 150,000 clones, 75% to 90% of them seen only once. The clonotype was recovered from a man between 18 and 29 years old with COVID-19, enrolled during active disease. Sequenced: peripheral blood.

Here the CDR3 DNA reads TGCGCCAGCAGCCAAAAGACAGGGTTAGGATCCGAGACCCAGTACTTC. Translation gives CASSQKTGLGSETQYF. The chain carries TRBV4-3 and TRBJ2-5; 7 nucleotides align to TRBD1. Germline CDR1 and CDR2: LGHNA and YSLEER. This CDR3 is 16 amino acids long. V was clipped by 2 bases and J by 5 bases; unmatched bases: 11.